One and the same sample provided the 19 T cell receptor beta chains below, sequenced in a study of OX40 agonist ivuxolimab in advanced cancers. Here immunoSEQ multiplex PCR was the method, and the copy in TCRdb shows in-frame clones only, minus some. The sample lists some 79,000 clones, 88% occurring once. This specimen consisted of CD4+ or CD8+ T cells sorted from blood, obtained in a trial of the OX40 agonist ivuxolimab. Source of these receptors: an adult with an advanced solid tumor such as melanoma, head and neck, liver or kidney cancer.

The rearrangement uses TRBV19 and TRBJ2-2; 9 bases fit TRBD1. The V gene's germline CDR1 is LNHDA and CDR2 SQIVND (reference sequence). This CDR3 is 14 amino acids long. Unmatched junction bases numbered 3, after V lost 6 bases and J lost 4 bases. CDR3 residues: CASRGTGRTGELFF. CDR3 in DNA: TGTGCCAGTAGGGGGACAGGGCGCACCGGGGAGCTGTTTTTT.

This clone was found a few times. The chain links TRBV5-1 to TRBJ2-1; 13 bases align to TRBD2. With V trimmed by 4 bases and J by 4 bases, 8 bases remained unmatched. The CDR3 is made up of 17 amino acids. Germline-derived CDR1 and CDR2 are SGHRS and YFSETQ. In DNA, the CDR3 is TGCGCCAGCAGCGGGAGACTAGCGGGAGGCTTATACAATGAGCAGTTCTTC. This gives the protein CASSGRLAGGLYNEQFF. Filled out from reference TRBV5-1 and TRBJ2-1, the complete variable domain reads KAGVTQTPRYLIKTRGQQVTLSCSPISGHRSVSWYQQTPGQGLQFLFEYFSETQRNKGNFPGRFSGRQFSNSRSEMNVSTLELGDSALYLCASSGRLAGGLYNEQFFGPGTRLTVL.

The V gene is TRBV5-1, the J gene TRBJ2-1; D ambiguous. Germline V gene lookup returns CDR1 SGHRS and CDR2 YFSETQ. The length of the CDR3 is 15 residues. With 0 bases removed from V and 0 bases from J, the gap between germline ends came to 7 bases. The CDR3 region has the DNA TGCGCCAGCAGCTTGGTCTCCGGCTCCTACAATGAGCAGTTCTTC. It yields the protein CASSLVSGSYNEQFF.

The chain has TRBV6-6 and TRBJ2-1; the match to TRBD1 covers 10 bases. The CDR3 consists of 15 residues. With V trimmed by 2 bases and J by 9 bases, 7 bases remained unmatched. From germline, CDR1 is MNHNY and CDR2 SVGAGI (reference sequence). CDR3 sequence reads: CASSYKDRGIGEQFF. For the CDR3, the DNA is TGTGCCAGCAGTTACAAGGACAGGGGGATTGGTGAGCAGTTCTTC.

V usage is TRBV28 and J usage is TRBJ2-2, with D possibly matching TRBD2 (6 bases). The CDR3 sequence is 13 residues long. V was cut by 7 bases and J by 5 bases, with 11 bases left in between. Germline V CDR1 and CDR2: MDHEN, SYDVKM. CDR3 DNA sequence: TGTGCCAGCACCCCGGGGGTGACCGGGGAGCTGTTTTTT. This encodes CASTPGVTGELFF. Variable domain in full (rest from reference TRBV28 and TRBJ2-2): DVKVTQSSRYLVKRTGEKVFLECVQDMDHENMFWYRQDPGLGLRLIYFSYDVKMKEKGDIPEGYSVSREKKERFSLILESASTNQTSMYLCASTPGVTGELFFGEGSRLTVL.

The chain employs TRBV7-6 and TRBJ1-3; 7 nucleotides match TRBD1. CDR1 SGHVS and CDR2 FNYEAQ come from the germline V gene. The CDR3 consists of 16 residues. Unmatched junction bases numbered 4, after V lost 2 bases and J lost 0 bases. The CDR3 DNA reads as TGTGCCAGCAGCTTAAGGACAGGCGACTCTGGAAACACCATATATTTT. It codes for CASSLRTGDSGNTIYF.

The chain uses TRBV19 and TRBJ2-1; TRBD2 matches at 9 bases. V lost 7 bases to trimming and J lost 7 bases; unmatched junction nucleotides: 11. Germline-derived CDR1 and CDR2 are LNHDA and SQIVND (reference sequence). This CDR3 contains 15 residues. The CDR3 nucleotides are TGTGCCAGTACAGAAGCGGGAGGTTTTAGGAATGAGCAGTTCTTC. Its translation is CASTEAGGFRNEQFF.

The chain carries TRBV15 and TRBJ2-5; D is possibly TRBD1 or TRBD2 (5 bases each). This CDR3 region has 14 residues. The V end was cut by 0 bases, the J end by 3 bases, with 8 bases between. CDR1 and CDR2 from the germline V gene are LNHNV and YYDKDF (reference sequence). The DNA for the CDR3 is TGTGCCACCAGCAGAGATGTGGGGGAAGAGACCCAGTACTTC. It codes for CATSRDVGEETQYF. Filled out from reference TRBV15 and TRBJ2-5, the complete variable domain reads DAMVIQNPRYQVTQFGKPVTLSCSQTLNHNVMYWYQQKSSQAPKLLFHYYDKDFNNEADTPDNFQSRRPNTSFCFLDIRSPGLGDTAMYLCATSRDVGEETQYFGPGTRLLVL.

The rearrangement joins TRBV5-6 to TRBJ2-6; D possibly corresponds to TRBD1 (6 bases). The CDR3 runs 17 residues. The ends were cut back, 0 bases at V and 1 base at J, with 11 bases in the middle. Germline V gene sequence: CDR1 SGHDT, CDR2 YYEEEE. CDR3 nucleotides: TGTGCCAGCAGCTTGGCCCAGACAGGATCTGGGGCCAACGTCCTGACTTTC. This translates into CASSLAQTGSGANVLTF.

The chain has TRBV28 and TRBJ1-2; TRBD1 is a possible D gene (6 bases). V was shortened by 6 bases and J by 8 bases, with 22 bases between the two germline ends. The germline gives CDR1 MDHEN, CDR2 SYDVKM. The CDR3 covers 15 residues. CDR3 nucleotides: TGTGCCAGCAGCCAAGCGGACAGTTTAAGTCAGGGCTACACCTTC. Translation: CASSQADSLSQGYTF.

CDR3 coding DNA: TGTGCCAGCAGCTTGGCCACAGGGAGCTCTGGGGCCAACGTCCTGACTTTC. Translation: CASSLATGSSGANVLTF. The chain combines TRBV5-5 with TRBJ2-6, with D possibly being TRBD1 (6 bases). The CDR3 contains 17 residues. V was pared by 0 bases and J by 0 bases, with 10 bases between. Looked up from germline, CDR1 is SGHKS and CDR2 is YYEKEE (reference sequence).

The chain is built from TRBV2 and TRBJ2-5; 13 positions agree with TRBD2. The DNA end is more similar to TRBJ2-7, so the J call may be wrong. CDR1 and CDR2 (germline): SNHLY, FYNNEI. This CDR3 contains 14 residues. The CDR3 coding sequence is TGTGCCAGCAGTGGGACTAGCGGGAGATACGAGCAGTACTTC. It yields the protein CASSGTSGRYEQYF.

The rearrangement links TRBV11-2 to TRBJ1-5; D perhaps matches TRBD1 (6 bases). The V end lost 5 bases, the J end lost 5 bases, and 10 bases lay between the germline ends. Germline V gene sequence: CDR1 SGHAT, CDR2 FQNNGV. The CDR3 runs 13 residues. DNA for the CDR3: TGTGCCAGCAGCATCAACAGGGATCAGCCCCAGCATTTT. It specifies CASSINRDQPQHF. Variable domain in full (rest from reference TRBV11-2 and TRBJ1-5): EAGVAQSPRYKIIEKRQSVAFWCNPISGHATLYWYQQILGQGPKLLIQFQNNGVVDDSQLPKDRFSAERLKGVDSTLKIQPAKLEDSAVYLCASSINRDQPQHFGDGTRLSIL.

This chain joins TRBV27 and TRBJ2-7; 10 nucleotides line up with TRBD1. The length of the CDR3 is 14 residues. Trimming took 3 bases from V and 6 from J; bases not matched to a gene: 5. Germline assignment: CDR1 MNHEY and CDR2 SMNVEV (reference sequence). The CDR3 protein is CASSFGTGAVEQYF. CDR3 sequence (DNA): TGTGCCAGCAGTTTCGGGACAGGGGCAGTCGAGCAGTACTTC.

The chain is built from TRBV27 and TRBJ2-7; 9 nucleotides agree with TRBD2. V trimming: 2 bases; J trimming: 2 bases; junction bases outside the gene matches: 4. Looked up from germline, CDR1 is MNHEY and CDR2 is SMNVEV (reference sequence). The CDR3 has 15 residues. The CDR3 coding sequence is TGTGCCAGCAGTTTAAGGGCGGGAGGGCCCTACGAGCAGTACTTC. Amino acid sequence: CASSLRAGGPYEQYF.

The V and J genes are TRBV5-1 and TRBJ2-7; 11 bases agree with TRBD1. Trimming at V came to 5 bases and at J to 1 base, leaving 8 bases not matched to a gene. The CDR3 is 16 amino acids. Germline values: CDR1 SGHRS, CDR2 YFSETQ. CDR3 loop: CASSLTGTGGSYEQYF. CDR3 DNA sequence: TGCGCCAGCAGTCTCACCGGGACAGGGGGATCCTACGAGCAGTACTTC.

This chain links TRBV19 with TRBJ2-3; TRBD1 matches 7 bases. V lost 3 bases, J lost 2 bases, and 2 bases stayed unmatched. Germline lookup yields CDR1 LNHDA and CDR2 SQIVND (reference sequence). The CDR3 has 14 residues. CDR3 region: CASSMGQPTDTQYF. The CDR3 nucleotides are TGTGCCAGTAGTATGGGACAGCCCACAGATACGCAGTATTTT.

CDR3 loop: CASSVLQLAGEGYEQYF. The CDR3 DNA follows: TGTGCCAGCAGCGTACTCCAACTAGCGGGAGAAGGGTACGAGCAGTACTTC. The genes are TRBV11-3 and TRBJ2-7; 11 bases align to TRBD2. This CDR3 comprises 17 residues. V was pared by 5 bases and J by 4 bases, with 13 bases of the junction left unmatched. Germline CDR1 reads SGHNT; CDR2 reads YENEEA.

The chain combines TRBV4-1 with TRBJ1-5, with 7 positions matching TRBD1. The germline V gene encodes CDR1 MGHRA and CDR2 YSYEKL. This CDR3 region has 14 residues. Germline trimming cut 5 bases from V and 1 base from J; bases unmatched to any gene: 2. CDR3 coding DNA: TGCGCCAGCAGCTTGGGACAGAGCAATCAGCCCCAGCATTTT. The encoded protein is CASSLGQSNQPQHF.